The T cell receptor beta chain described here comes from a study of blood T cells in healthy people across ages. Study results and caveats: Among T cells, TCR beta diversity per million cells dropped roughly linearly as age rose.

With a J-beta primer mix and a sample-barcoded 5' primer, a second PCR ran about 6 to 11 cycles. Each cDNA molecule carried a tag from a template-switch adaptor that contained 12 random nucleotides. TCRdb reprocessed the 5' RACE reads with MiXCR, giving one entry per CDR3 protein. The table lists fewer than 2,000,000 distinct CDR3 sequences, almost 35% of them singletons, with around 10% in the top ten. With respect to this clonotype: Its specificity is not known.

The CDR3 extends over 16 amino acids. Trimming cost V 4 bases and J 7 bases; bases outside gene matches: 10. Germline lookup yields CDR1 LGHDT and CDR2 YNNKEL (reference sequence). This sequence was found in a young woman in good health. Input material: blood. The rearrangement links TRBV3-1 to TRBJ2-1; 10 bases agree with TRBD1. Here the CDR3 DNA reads TGTGCCAGCAGCCTAAAACTGGGACAGGGGAATAATGAGCAGTTCTTC. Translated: CASSLKLGQGNNEQFF.